One and the same sample provided the 20 T cell receptor beta chains below, sequenced in a study of T-cell reconstitution after alpha-beta-depleted transplantation in children. Researchers prepared the TCRbeta library using unique molecular identifiers, the study reports. TCRdb redid the calling of the PCR reads with MiXCR, one entry per CDR3 protein. The sample lists 450,000 to 600,000 distinct CDR3 sequences, roughly 13% occurring once. Here the sequenced sample was PBMCs, mostly from graft donor cells, taken 360 days after TCRalphabeta/CD19-depleted stem cell transplant. The origin of the receptors is a male patient aged 10-17 years who had a stem cell transplant for acute myeloid leukemia, so the T cells may come from the graft donor.

This clonotype was seen only a few times. The DNA for the CDR3 is TGTGCCAGCAGTTATTATGAATTGCAGTTCTTC. Translating it yields CASSYYELQFF. The chain employs TRBV12-3 or TRBV12-4 and TRBJ2-1; D gene unclear. The CDR3 length is 11 residues. V was clipped by 4 bases and J by 12 bases, with 10 bases between them.

This clonotype was counted a few times. The rearrangement joins TRBV7-2 to TRBJ2-7; D remains ambiguous. Germline V CDR1 and CDR2: SGHTA, FQGNSA. Trimming stripped 5 bases from V and 5 bases from J, with 25 bases between. The CDR3 is 17 residues long. The CDR3 DNA sequence: TGTGCCAGCAGCACCCCTGGTAGTTGGGGATTAATCCACGAGCAGTACTTC. Translated: CASSTPGSWGLIHEQYF.

The V gene is TRBV7-6, the J gene TRBJ1-5; D may be TRBD1 (5 bases). The V and J ends lost 0 bases and 5 bases respectively, with 8 bases between them. CDR3 length equals 14 residues. Germline-derived CDR1 and CDR2 are SGHVS and FNYEAQ. CDR3 sequence: CASSLAGPDQPQHF. The CDR3 DNA sequence: TGTGCCAGCAGCTTAGCGGGACCCGATCAGCCCCAGCATTTT.

This chain connects TRBV20-1 to TRBJ2-7; D may match TRBD1 or TRBD2 (6 bases each). Germline V gene data show CDR1 as DFQATT and CDR2 as SNEGSKA (reference sequence). This CDR3 is built from 16 residues. The germline V and J ends were trimmed by 4 bases and 6 bases, with 25 bases remaining between them. CDR3: CSATLGARLVPGEQYF. The CDR3 DNA sequence: TGCAGTGCTACACTGGGGGCACGACTAGTCCCTGGCGAGCAGTACTTC.

The table lists this clonotype with many counts. This chain links TRBV4-3 with TRBJ2-7; the D gene is possibly TRBD1 (6 bases). Germline values: CDR1 LGHNA, CDR2 YSLEER. The CDR3 has 14 residues. V lost 3 bases, J lost 3 bases, and 12 bases lay in between. In DNA form, the CDR3 reads TGCGCCAGCAGCCAGCTAACAGGGTTCTACGAGCAGTACTTC. Amino acid sequence: CASSQLTGFYEQYF.

This clonotype has only a few counts. This chain joins TRBV20-1 and TRBJ2-2, with D unresolved. With 6 bases removed from V and 8 bases from J, the gap between germline ends came to 25 bases. The CDR3 sequence is 16 residues long. Germline-derived CDR1 and CDR2 are DFQATT and SNEGSKA (reference sequence). CDR3 DNA sequence: TGCAGTGCCCCTCATTCTTTGTCAGGCCAGAAGGGGGAGCTGTTTTTT. Its translation: CSAPHSLSGQKGELFF.

This clonotype was detected a few times. This chain links TRBV20-1 with TRBJ2-7; 13 bases agree with TRBD2. V shed 3 bases and J 2 bases; nucleotides not matched to a gene: 7. The length of the CDR3 is 16 residues. Germline assignment: CDR1 DFQATT and CDR2 SNEGSKA (reference sequence). The CDR3 sequence: CSASGLAGVSAYEQYF. DNA for the CDR3: TGCAGTGCTAGCGGACTAGCGGGAGTATCGGCCTACGAGCAGTACTTC.

This clonotype has a count of ten or more. The CDR3 region is CASSLGLAGVTYYEQYF. CDR3 DNA: TGTGCCAGCAGTCTAGGACTAGCGGGAGTTACCTACTACGAGCAGTACTTC. This chain connects TRBV12-3 or TRBV12-4 to TRBJ2-7; 13 nucleotides line up with TRBD2. The CDR3 consists of 17 residues. The ends lost 5 bases at V and 3 bases at J; junction bases unmatched: 10.

The sample holds a few counts of this clonotype. Here the CDR3 DNA reads TGTGCCAGCAGTTTCGACAGGGTACTGACTGAAGCTTTCTTT. Residues: CASSFDRVLTEAFF. The rearrangement joins TRBV6-5 to TRBJ1-1; TRBD1 agrees at 7 bases. Germline V gives CDR1 MNHEY, CDR2 SVGAGI. The CDR3 has 14 amino acids. The junction had 7 bases not matched to a gene; V was cut back by 4 bases and J by 5 bases.

This chain links TRBV7-2 with TRBJ1-1; D is unresolved. The germline V and J ends were trimmed by 5 bases and 1 base, with 14 bases remaining between them. CDR3 length equals 15 residues. Germline V gives CDR1 SGHTA, CDR2 FQGNSA. CDR3 sequence (DNA): TGTGCCAGCAGCCGCCACGCAGATCGGAACACTGAAGCTTTCTTT. Translated, it gives CASSRHADRNTEAFF.

This clonotype was picked up many times. The V and J genes are TRBV29-1 and TRBJ2-7; TRBD2 might be the D (5 bases). The CDR3 consists of 13 residues. Trimming cost V 2 bases and J 2 bases, with 10 bases left between them. Per the germline V gene, CDR1 is SQVTM and CDR2 is ANQGSEA. The CDR3: CSVETRVPYEQYF. The CDR3, as DNA: TGCAGCGTTGAAACGCGGGTTCCCTACGAGCAGTACTTC.

This clonotype was seen more than once but under ten times. This chain joins TRBV4-2 and TRBJ2-1; D unclear. The CDR3 consists of 11 residues. Germline V lookup: CDR1 LGHNA, CDR2 YNFKEQ. V dropped 3 bases and J dropped 8 bases, with 5 bases sitting between them. The CDR3 sequence: CASSQGDEQFF. The DNA of the CDR3 is TGTGCCAGCAGCCAGGGCGATGAGCAGTTCTTC.

This clonotype was counted only a few times. The chain has TRBV6-2 or TRBV6-3 and TRBJ1-5, with 8 bases identical to TRBD1. Germline assignment: CDR1 MNHEY and CDR2 SVGEGT. The trim removed 0 bases at V and 0 bases at J, leaving 13 bases unmatched. CDR3 length: 20 amino acids. The CDR3 coding sequence is TGTGCCAGCAGTTACTCGAGCAGGGGGCGCCGGGATTATAGCAATCAGCCCCAGCATTTT. It encodes CASSYSSRGRRDYSNQPQHF.

This clonotype was detected only a few times. The chain links TRBV3-1 to TRBJ1-2; possibly TRBD1 for D (5 bases). The CDR3 is made up of 15 amino acids. Germline CDR1 LGHDT, CDR2 YNNKEL (reference sequence). V dropped 5 bases and J dropped 2 bases, with 15 bases sitting between them. CDR3 loop: CASSYVFRVNYGYTF. CDR3 in DNA: TGTGCCAGCAGCTACGTATTCAGGGTCAACTATGGCTACACCTTC.

This clonotype has just a few counts. The chain carries TRBV19 and TRBJ2-7, with TRBD1 identical over 11 bases. Germline V gene sequence: CDR1 LNHDA, CDR2 SQIVND (reference sequence). The CDR3 runs to 16 residues. Trimming at V came to 5 bases and at J to 1 base, leaving 7 bases not matched to a gene. The CDR3 loop is CASSGLDRGLSYEQYF. CDR3 coding DNA: TGTGCCAGTAGTGGACTGGACAGGGGGCTTTCCTACGAGCAGTACTTC.

This clonotype was recorded a few times. This chain links TRBV25-1 with TRBJ2-7, with D possibly TRBD2 on 6 matching bases. Germline CDR1 reads MGHDK; CDR2 reads SYGVNS. This CDR3 is built from 14 residues. Between the trimmed V and J ends, which lost 1 base and 5 bases, there was a span of 12 bases. CDR3 protein: CASSESGVRDEQYF. The CDR3 DNA is TGTGCCAGCAGTGAATCGGGGGTCCGGGACGAGCAGTACTTC.

This clonotype turned up a few times. The V and J genes are TRBV29-1 and TRBJ1-4; no clear D. The CDR3 has 14 amino acids. CDR1 SQVTM and CDR2 ANQGSEA come from the germline V gene. Trimming pared 3 bases from V and 4 bases from J, leaving 12 bases between. Here the CDR3 DNA reads TGCAGCGTTGAGCGCCGGAACAGTAATGAAAAACTGTTTTTT. The encoded protein is CSVERRNSNEKLFF.

For this clonotype: This may be a read error, as it is one base from a much larger clone. The gene calls are TRBV20-1 and TRBJ2-3; weak D call: TRBD2 (5 bases). From germline, CDR1 is DFQATT and CDR2 SNEGSKA (reference sequence). V was clipped by 6 bases and J by 8 bases, with 12 bases between them. The CDR3 loop spans 11 amino acids. The CDR3 DNA reads TGCAGTGCGTCCCGGGGTTCTACGCAGTATTTT. It yields the protein CSASRGSTQYF.

This clonotype was seen many times. The chain joins TRBV11-2 to TRBJ2-3; D remains ambiguous. CDR1 is SGHAT, CDR2 FQNNGV, per germline. The CDR3 totals 12 residues. Trimming took 5 bases from V and 7 from J, leaving 10 bases between them. As DNA, the CDR3 is TGTGCCAGCAGCCTGAAGTTGAATACGCAGTATTTT. Translation: CASSLKLNTQYF. Using reference TRBV11-2 and TRBJ2-3 for the parts outside the CDR3, the full variable domain is EAGVAQSPRYKIIEKRQSVAFWCNPISGHATLYWYQQILGQGPKLLIQFQNNGVVDDSQLPKDRFSAERLKGVDSTLKIQPAKLEDSAVYLCASSLKLNTQYFGPGTRLTVL.

At least ten counts were recorded for this clonotype. The J gene is TRBJ1-5, the V gene TRBV28, with 7 bases fitting TRBD1. V dropped 4 bases and J dropped 4; count of bases not matched to a gene: 10. Germline V gives CDR1 MDHEN, CDR2 SYDVKM. The CDR3 totals 16 residues. The CDR3 DNA reads TGTGCCAGCAGTTCCTCCGGGACAGCTTTTAATCAGCCCCAGCATTTT. Its protein is CASSSSGTAFNQPQHF.